This entry lists 22 T cell receptor beta chains sequenced from one sample in a study of shared clonotypes between healthy human individuals. Sequencing was performed with immunoSEQ multiplex PCR; in TCRdb, only in-frame clones are kept and a portion is missing. The repertoire holds about 1 million clones, about three quarters seen once, with 1.4% to 1.5% in the top ten. Sequencing was done on a sample of memory CD4+ T cells sorted from blood. Subset defined: CD45RA-negative fraction. These receptors all stem from a man aged 18 to 30 in good health.

The chain links TRBV2 to TRBJ2-7; no definite D call. Germline values: CDR1 SNHLY, CDR2 FYNNEI. The CDR3 covers 13 residues. Trimming shortened V by 4 bases and J by 2 bases, and 9 bases separated the two germline ends. CDR3 nucleotide sequence: TGTGCCAGCAGTGTCCTAACTACCTACGAGCAGTACTTC. Translating it yields CASSVLTTYEQYF.

V usage is TRBV19 and J usage is TRBJ2-7, with 9 bases that match TRBD2. The length of the CDR3 is 14 residues. Germline CDR1 LNHDA, CDR2 SQIVND (reference sequence). Trimming cost V 6 bases and J 5 bases; bases outside gene matches: 8. This chain's CDR3 is CASSEGTSLNEQYF. As DNA, the CDR3 is TGTGCCAGTAGCGAAGGGACTAGCCTCAACGAGCAGTACTTC.

CDR3: CASRSIAGVTNEKLFF. Written as DNA, the CDR3 is TGTGCCAGCAGGTCGATAGCAGGGGTAACTAATGAAAAACTGTTTTTT. The gene calls are TRBV27 and TRBJ1-4, with D tentatively TRBD1 (6 bases). The V end was cut by 6 bases, the J end by 1 base, with 15 bases between. Germline V gives CDR1 MNHEY, CDR2 SMNVEV (reference sequence). There are 16 residues in the CDR3.

Note on this clone: The sample carries other DNA sequences with the same CDR3. The CDR3 DNA follows: TGTGCCAGCAGCTTAAGCTCCGGGGAGCTGTTTTTT. It codes for CASSLSSGELFF. The chain joins TRBV5-6 to TRBJ2-2; D is unresolved. Germline lookup yields CDR1 SGHDT and CDR2 YYEEEE. This CDR3 is built from 12 residues. V lost 2 bases to trimming and J lost 6 bases, with 5 bases between them.

This CDR3 reads CASSLRGGAGDTQYF. The CDR3 DNA reads as TGTGCCAGCAGTTTGCGCGGGGGGGCCGGAGATACGCAGTATTTT. This chain links TRBV27 with TRBJ2-3; 9 positions agree with TRBD2. This CDR3 region has 15 residues. The ends lost 3 bases at V and 5 bases at J; junction bases unmatched: 6. Germline lookup yields CDR1 MNHEY and CDR2 SMNVEV (reference sequence).

This chain uses TRBV19 with TRBJ1-2; a weak D match, TRBD1 (6 bases). CDR1 and CDR2 from the germline V gene are LNHDA and SQIVND (reference sequence). This CDR3 has 14 residues. V dropped 4 bases and J dropped 4 bases, with 13 bases sitting between them. Written as DNA, the CDR3 is TGTGCCAGTAGTAAGGGGGACAACCGCTATGGCTACACCTTC. Translating it yields CASSKGDNRYGYTF.

This sequence joins TRBV5-1 and TRBJ2-7; weak D call: TRBD1 (6 bases). The germline V gene has CDR1 SGHRS and CDR2 YFSETQ. CDR3 length equals 13 residues. V dropped 0 bases and J dropped 5 bases, with 9 bases sitting between them. The CDR3 DNA reads TGCGCCAGCAGCTTGGACAGGGTCGACGAGCAGTACTTC. Amino acids: CASSLDRVDEQYF.

The chain carries TRBV19 and TRBJ1-5; D is undetermined. V lost 7 bases and J 9 bases, leaving 13 bases between the germline ends. This CDR3 region has 12 residues. Germline V gene lookup returns CDR1 LNHDA and CDR2 SQIVND (reference sequence). DNA of the CDR3: TGTGCCAGTACCTCCAGTTCGTGGCCCCAGCATTTT. It specifies CASTSSSWPQHF.

The rearrangement uses TRBV2 and TRBJ2-7; TRBD2 agrees at 10 bases. The CDR3 runs 17 residues. Germline CDR1 and CDR2: SNHLY and FYNNEI. V gave up 5 bases and J gave up 0 bases; unmatched junction bases: 10. CDR3 nucleotide sequence: TGTGCCAGCAGTCAAATTCCGGGACTAGCGACCTCCTACGAGCAGTACTTC. It is translated as CASSQIPGLATSYEQYF.

The chain links TRBV2 to TRBJ1-5, with D tentatively TRBD1 (5 bases). This CDR3 contains 13 residues. Germline CDR1 SNHLY, CDR2 FYNNEI. Trimming took 6 bases from V and 4 from J, leaving 10 bases between them. CDR3 amino acids: CASRIEGNQPQHF. For the CDR3, the DNA is TGTGCCAGCAGGATTGAGGGGAATCAGCCCCAGCATTTT.

The chain combines TRBV6-5 with TRBJ1-6; possible D gene TRBD1, 5 bases. The CDR3 sequence is 12 residues long. Deletions cut 8 bases from V and 7 bases from J, with 9 bases between. Germline V gives CDR1 MNHEY, CDR2 SVGAGI. CDR3: CASSRVNSPLHF. The DNA of the CDR3 is TGTGCCAGCTCCAGGGTAAATTCACCCCTCCACTTT.

With regard to this clone: A much larger clone lies one base from this, so it may be a read error. The V gene is TRBV5-4, the J gene TRBJ2-3, with 10 bases aligning to TRBD2. The CDR3 loop spans 15 amino acids. CDR1 is SGHNT and CDR2 is YYREEE in the germline V gene (reference sequence). Unmatched junction bases numbered 3, after V lost 1 base and J lost 4 bases. The chain's CDR3 is CASSLTSGNADTQYF. For the CDR3, the DNA is TGTGCCAGCAGCTTGACTAGCGGGAACGCAGATACGCAGTATTTT.

This chain uses TRBV11-3 with TRBJ2-5; D is uncertain. This CDR3 is 12 amino acids long. Trimming removed 0 bases at V and 7 bases at J, with 6 bases between. From germline, CDR1 is SGHNT and CDR2 YENEEA. CDR3 amino acids: CASSLEDGTQYF. As DNA, the CDR3 is TGTGCCAGCAGCTTAGAAGATGGGACCCAGTACTTC.

V and J are TRBV9 and TRBJ1-1; unclear D gene. V dropped 4 bases and J dropped 3 bases, with 13 bases sitting between them. CDR1 is SGDLS and CDR2 is YYNGEE in the germline V gene. This CDR3 has 14 residues. The CDR3 DNA reads as TGTGCCAGCAGCCCCCGCCTAGAGGACACTGAAGCTTTCTTT. Protein product: CASSPRLEDTEAFF.

This clone was counted a few times. This rearrangement joins TRBV4-2 to TRBJ1-1; a weak D match, TRBD1 (6 bases). CDR3 size: 12 residues. Germline lookup yields CDR1 LGHNA and CDR2 YNFKEQ. Trimming stripped 4 bases from V and 11 bases from J, with 14 bases between. The CDR3 loop reads CASSPEGGCAFF. CDR3 nucleotide sequence: TGTGCCAGCAGCCCCGAGGGGGGGTGCGCTTTCTTT.

V is TRBV5-1 and J is TRBJ2-1; maybe TRBD1 (5 bases). Trimming removed 0 bases at V and 8 bases at J, with 9 bases between. The CDR3 covers 13 residues. Germline values: CDR1 SGHRS, CDR2 YFSETQ. DNA of the CDR3: TGCGCCAGCAGCTTGGAATCAGGGTATGAGCAGTTCTTC. It codes for CASSLESGYEQFF.

This rearrangement joins TRBV27 to TRBJ2-3; TRBD2 matches at 7 bases. V dropped 4 bases and J dropped 5; count of bases not matched to a gene: 0. This CDR3 is built from 12 residues. CDR1 is MNHEY and CDR2 is SMNVEV in the germline V gene (reference sequence). In DNA, the CDR3 is TGTGCCAGCAGTTCGGGAGGAGATACGCAGTATTTT. This translates into CASSSGGDTQYF.

This clone was detected only once. The chain links TRBV5-6 to TRBJ2-2; TRBD2 matches 13 bases. The CDR3 totals 17 residues. From germline, CDR1 is SGHDT and CDR2 YYEEEE. Trimming took 2 bases from V and 1 from J; bases not matched to a gene: 2. The CDR3 DNA reads TGTGCCAGCAGCTTCGGGACTAGCGGGGTGAACACCGGGGAGCTGTTTTTT. Its translation is CASSFGTSGVNTGELFF.

This chain uses TRBV27 with TRBJ1-1; 7 nucleotides line up with TRBD1. V shed 6 bases and J 4 bases; nucleotides not matched to a gene: 8. The CDR3 covers 14 residues. Germline V gene lookup returns CDR1 MNHEY and CDR2 SMNVEV (reference sequence). The CDR3: CASRTQPGGTEAFF. CDR3 sequence (DNA): TGTGCCAGCAGAACGCAGCCAGGGGGCACTGAAGCTTTCTTT.

The chain uses TRBV27 and TRBJ2-6, with 7 bases fitting TRBD1. CDR3 length equals 16 residues. The germline V gene encodes CDR1 MNHEY and CDR2 SMNVEV (reference sequence). Trimming at V came to 6 bases and at J to 0 bases, leaving 5 bases not matched to a gene. Written as DNA, the CDR3 is TGTGCCAGCAGATGGGACAGCAACTCTGGGGCCAACGTCCTGACTTTC. Translation gives CASRWDSNSGANVLTF.

The chain has TRBV7-8 and TRBJ2-4; D is unclear. Trimming took off 1 base at V and 0 bases at J, with 7 bases between the two ends. Germline CDR1 reads SGHVS; CDR2 reads FQNEAQ. CDR3 length: 15 amino acids. CDR3 in DNA: TGTGCCAGCAGCTTAGACTTTCTAGCCAAAAACATTCAGTACTTC. It codes for CASSLDFLAKNIQYF.

J is TRBJ1-5 and V is TRBV5-5; TRBD1 aligns across 9 bases. The V and J ends lost 0 bases and 6 bases, in that order; junction bases with no gene match: 4. Germline lookup yields CDR1 SGHKS and CDR2 YYEKEE (reference sequence). The CDR3 sequence is 15 residues long. DNA of the CDR3: TGTGCCAGCAGCTTGGGGACAGGGGTAGGTCAGCCCCAGCATTTT. Translation gives CASSLGTGVGQPQHF.